Listed here is a single T cell receptor (beta chain). This specimen belongs to a study of blood T cell repertoires in COVID-19. On the study more broadly: PBMCs, B-cell-depleted T cells, or T cells were the source of the cDNA or gDNA that made up the material.

Assignments of participants to cohorts depended upon their own reported clinical history. Recovered status in Cohort 3 required two negative PCRs, clearance, or symptom resolution. In the authors' methods: Estimation of nucleated cell counts relied on the amplification of reference gene primers. Profiling relied on immunoSEQ multiplex PCR, and the TCRdb table lists in-frame clones only, not all of them. The V and J calls and clone size come from that table; D and trimming were worked out from the DNA. The sample gives over 200,000 clones, approximately 80% of which show up once; 1.8% is in the top ten. The sequence was obtained from a man between 60 and 75 years old who had recovered from COVID-19. Input material: PBMCs or T cells enriched from blood (not recorded which).

The CDR3 spells CASSPLGQENTEAFF. The CDR3 nucleotides read TGTGCCAGCTCACCACTTGGACAGGAGAACACTGAAGCTTTCTTT. The V and J genes are TRBV18 and TRBJ1-1; TRBD1 matches at 7 bases. V trimming: 1 base; J trimming: 1 base; junction bases outside the gene matches: 3. The CDR3 sequence is 15 residues long. The germline V gene has CDR1 KGHSH and CDR2 LQKENI.